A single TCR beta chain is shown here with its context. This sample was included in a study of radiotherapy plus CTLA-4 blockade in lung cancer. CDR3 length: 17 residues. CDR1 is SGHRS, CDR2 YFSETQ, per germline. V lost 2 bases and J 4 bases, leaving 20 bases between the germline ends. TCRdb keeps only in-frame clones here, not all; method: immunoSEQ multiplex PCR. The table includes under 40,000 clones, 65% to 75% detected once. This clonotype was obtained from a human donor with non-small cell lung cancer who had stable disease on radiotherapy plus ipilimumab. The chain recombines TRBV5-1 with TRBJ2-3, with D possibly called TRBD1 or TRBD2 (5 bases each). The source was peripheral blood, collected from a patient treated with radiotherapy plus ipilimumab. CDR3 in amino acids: CASSLPPGRSLPDTQYF. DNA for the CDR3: TGCGCCAGCAGCTTACCCCCGGGACGCAGTCTGCCAGATACGCAGTATTTT.